A single sample gave rise to the 21 T cell receptor beta chains below, sequenced in a study of T cell clonotyping in hematopoietic cell transplantation. Assay: immunoSEQ multiplex PCR; the TCRdb copy retains only in-frame clones and omits some. Of around 3,000 clones in the sample, around 95% are singletons; the top ten hold around 1.7%. The time point is: recipient sample about 28 days before transplant, after cytoreduction. This material consisted of peripheral blood mononuclear cells, taken before stem cell transplant. The source of these receptors is a woman between 45 and 65 years old with chronic myeloid leukemia. Some clones in this sample may be carry-over from other donors' samples.

The gene calls are TRBV7-8 and TRBJ2-5; D unresolved. Looked up from germline, CDR1 is SGHVS and CDR2 is FQNEAQ. The CDR3 has 11 residues. Between the trimmed V and J ends, which lost 3 bases and 1 base, there was a span of 0 bases. The CDR3 DNA reads TGTGCCAGCAGCTTCCAAGAGACCCAGTACTTC. This sequence encodes CASSFQETQYF. Variable domain in full (rest from reference TRBV7-8 and TRBJ2-5): GAGVSQSPRYKVAKRGQDVALRCDPISGHVSLFWYQQALGQGPEFLTYFQNEAQLDKSGLPSDRFFAERPEGSVSTLKIQRTQQEDSAVYLCASSFQETQYFGPGTRLLVL.

The chain has TRBV7-2 and TRBJ2-7, with TRBD2 matching over 13 bases. The CDR3 is made up of 16 amino acids. CDR1 SGHTA and CDR2 FQGNSA come from the germline V gene. Trimming removed 3 bases from V and 3 bases from J; junction bases left unmatched: 5. CDR3 sequence: CASSLGLAGFGYEQYF. CDR3 DNA: TGTGCCAGCAGCTTGGGACTAGCGGGGTTTGGCTACGAGCAGTACTTC.

This chain links TRBV7-9 with TRBJ2-5; TRBD2 matches 13 bases. The CDR3 spans 15 residues. V dropped 3 bases and J dropped 3; count of bases not matched to a gene: 1. Per germline, CDR1 SEHNR and CDR2 FQNEAQ (reference sequence). CDR3 DNA: TGTGCCAGCAGCTTTGGGACTAGCGGGGAAGAGACCCAGTACTTC. This encodes CASSFGTSGEETQYF.

V gene TRBV5-4 combines with J gene TRBJ2-1; D not certain. This CDR3 comprises 13 residues. V was pared by 3 bases and J by 8 bases, with 12 bases between. Germline-derived CDR1 and CDR2 are SGHNT and YYREEE (reference sequence). The CDR3 sequence: CASSSNLGHEQFF. The CDR3 bases are TGTGCCAGCAGCTCGAATCTTGGCCATGAGCAGTTCTTC.

The chain links TRBV20-1 to TRBJ2-7; D is ambiguous. From germline, CDR1 is DFQATT and CDR2 SNEGSKA (reference sequence). The CDR3 is 11 amino acids. V lost 5 bases to trimming and J lost 7 bases, with 12 bases between them. The CDR3, as DNA: TGCAGTGCTCAAGGACCGAAAGAGCAGTACTTC. This sequence encodes CSAQGPKEQYF.

V usage is TRBV6-1 and J usage is TRBJ1-5, with D perhaps TRBD1 (5 bases). V lost 1 base and J 3 bases, leaving 16 bases between the germline ends. Germline CDR1 and CDR2: MNHNS and SASEGT. The CDR3 sequence is 17 residues long. The CDR3 sequence: CASSEGGSSHFNQPQHF. The CDR3, as DNA: TGTGCCAGCAGTGAAGGGGGCAGCTCCCACTTCAATCAGCCCCAGCATTTT.

The V gene is TRBV29-1, the J gene TRBJ2-7; 7 bases match TRBD1. The CDR3 is 14 residues long. CDR1 is SQVTM and CDR2 is ANQGSEA in the germline V gene. V dropped 5 bases and J dropped 2; count of bases not matched to a gene: 9. The CDR3 region is CSVWGTEITYEQYF. In nucleotides, the CDR3 is TGCAGCGTTTGGGGGACAGAAATCACCTACGAGCAGTACTTC.

This clone was seen once. The rearrangement joins TRBV6-1 to TRBJ1-3; D unclear. The CDR3 consists of 19 residues. Trimming took off 4 bases at V and 2 bases at J, with 24 bases between the two ends. The V gene's germline CDR1 is MNHNS and CDR2 SASEGT. CDR3: CASSGGVWHSKVTGNTIYF. CDR3 coding DNA: TGTGCCAGCAGTGGAGGAGTTTGGCACAGTAAAGTTACTGGAAACACCATATATTTT.

The chain is built from TRBV19 and TRBJ1-5, with D maybe TRBD1 (5 bases). Trimming cost V 2 bases and J 4 bases, with 9 bases left between them. The germline CDR1 and CDR2 sequences are LNHDA and SQIVND (reference sequence). The CDR3 runs 14 residues. The CDR3 protein is CASSILGENQPQHF. In DNA form, the CDR3 reads TGTGCCAGTAGTATATTAGGGGAGAATCAGCCCCAGCATTTT. Full variable domain (outside the CDR3, taken from reference TRBV19 and TRBJ1-5): DGGITQSPKYLFRKEGQNVTLSCEQNLNHDAMYWYRQDPGQGLRLIYYSQIVNDFQKGDIAEGYSVSREKKESFPLTVTSAQKNPTAFYLCASSILGENQPQHFGDGTRLSIL.

This rearrangement joins TRBV5-1 to TRBJ2-5; D is undetermined. V lost 0 bases and J lost 1, with 19 bases in between. This CDR3 comprises 18 residues. CDR1 and CDR2 from the germline V gene are SGHRS and YFSETQ. CDR3 protein: CASSLGAYSGLPQETQYF. The CDR3 DNA reads TGCGCCAGCAGCTTGGGGGCTTACTCGGGTCTGCCCCAAGAGACCCAGTACTTC.

The V call is TRBV2, the J call TRBJ1-1; D unclear. The CDR3 length is 13 residues. The germline CDR1 and CDR2 sequences are SNHLY and FYNNEI. Trimming removed 6 bases at V and 4 bases at J, with 12 bases between. CDR3 loop: CASRRLGLTEAFF. The CDR3 bases are TGTGCCAGCAGGAGGTTAGGGCTCACTGAAGCTTTCTTT.

The V and J genes are TRBV6-1 and TRBJ2-7; D perhaps matches TRBD2 (6 bases). Deletions cut 8 bases from V and 3 bases from J, with 17 bases between. Germline loops: CDR1 MNHNS, CDR2 SASEGT. The CDR3 covers 14 residues. CDR3 residues: CASGSRGTGYEQYF. In DNA, the CDR3 is TGTGCCAGCGGATCACGAGGGACTGGCTACGAGCAGTACTTC.

This rearrangement joins TRBV4-2 to TRBJ1-1, with D maybe TRBD1 (6 bases). The CDR3 has 17 residues. V lost 1 base to trimming and J lost 0 bases, with 15 bases between them. Germline V gene data show CDR1 as LGHNA and CDR2 as YNFKEQ. The chain's CDR3 is CASSQGDRRYLNTEAFF. CDR3 bases: TGTGCCAGCAGCCAAGGCGACAGGAGGTATCTGAACACTGAAGCTTTCTTT.

The chain recombines TRBV2 with TRBJ1-1; the D gene is possibly TRBD1 (6 bases). The CDR3 runs to 13 residues. CDR1 SNHLY and CDR2 FYNNEI come from the germline V gene. V lost 7 bases to trimming and J lost 1 base, with 10 bases between them. DNA for the CDR3: TGTGCCAGCAAAACAGGGAGGAACACTGAAGCTTTCTTT. Its protein product is CASKTGRNTEAFF. The whole variable domain, remainder taken from reference TRBV2 and TRBJ1-1, is EPEVTQTPSHQVTQMGQEVILRCVPISNHLYFYWYRQILGQKVEFLVSFYNNEISEKSEIFDDQFSVERPDGSNFTLKIRSTKLEDSAMYFCASKTGRNTEAFFGQGTRLTVV.

This chain uses TRBV28 with TRBJ2-3, with 7 positions matching TRBD2. V shed 3 bases, J shed 5 bases, and the junction held 11 bases outside the gene matches. Germline-derived CDR1 and CDR2 are MDHEN and SYDVKM. The CDR3 sequence is 16 residues long. The CDR3 protein is CASSFRFQWTRDTQYF. The CDR3 bases are TGTGCCAGCAGTTTTCGATTCCAGTGGACTAGAGATACGCAGTATTTT.

V usage is TRBV7-3 and J usage is TRBJ1-1, with D unresolved. CDR1 and CDR2 from the germline V gene are SGHTA and FQGTGA. There are 14 residues in the CDR3. V dropped 2 bases and J dropped 3 bases, with 10 bases sitting between them. The DNA of the CDR3 is TGTGCCAGCAGCTTATTAGGTTCGGACACTGAAGCTTTCTTT. This codes for CASSLLGSDTEAFF.

The J gene is TRBJ2-7, the V gene TRBV28; TRBD2 matches 8 bases. The CDR3 totals 14 residues. Germline lookup yields CDR1 MDHEN and CDR2 SYDVKM. J gave up 1 base and V 2 bases, and 1 base lay outside the gene matches. The CDR3, as DNA: TGTGCCAGCAGTTTAGCGGGGGGATCCTACGAGCAGTACTTC. Translating gives CASSLAGGSYEQYF.

The chain recombines TRBV5-4 with TRBJ2-7, with a weak D call TRBD1 (6 bases). This CDR3 contains 13 residues. Germline-derived CDR1 and CDR2 are SGHNT and YYREEE (reference sequence). With 4 bases removed from V and 3 bases from J, the gap between germline ends came to 11 bases. The CDR3 nucleotides read TGTGCCAGCAGCCGGGACACCAACTACGAGCAGTACTTC. Translated: CASSRDTNYEQYF.

The chain carries TRBV4-1 and TRBJ1-6; TRBD1 matches 7 bases. Germline trimming cut 3 bases from V and 4 bases from J; bases unmatched to any gene: 3. CDR1 and CDR2 (germline): MGHRA, YSYEKL. CDR3 length equals 15 residues. Here the CDR3 DNA reads TGCGCCAGCAGCCAGCCGGGACAGTATAATTCACCCCTCCACTTT. Amino acid sequence: CASSQPGQYNSPLHF.

The chain links TRBV28 to TRBJ1-1; D gene unclear. Per the germline V gene, CDR1 is MDHEN and CDR2 is SYDVKM. V was shortened by 5 bases and J by 5 bases, with 6 bases between the two germline ends. The CDR3 spans 11 residues. This chain's CDR3 is CASSPDTEAFF. The CDR3 coding sequence is TGTGCCAGCAGTCCGGATACTGAAGCTTTCTTT.

The V call is TRBV10-3, the J call TRBJ2-7, with 8 bases matching TRBD2. From germline, CDR1 is ENHRY and CDR2 SYGVKD. The junction had 20 bases not matched to a gene; V was cut back by 3 bases and J by 7 bases. The CDR3 loop spans 18 amino acids. The CDR3 sequence is CAISESRWGAGGAGEQYF. The CDR3 region has the DNA TGTGCCATCAGTGAATCTCGGTGGGGGGCCGGGGGGGCTGGAGAGCAGTACTTC.